This T cell receptor beta chain was documented in a study of glioma-infiltrating T cells after dendritic cell vaccination. About the study: Patients had newly diagnosed or recurrent glioblastoma and received dendritic cell vaccines. Dendritic cell vaccine was injected intradermally three times, biweekly.

This CDR3 is 16 amino acids long. After removal of 3 bases from V and 5 bases from J, the junction contained 9 bases not matched to a gene. Germline CDR1 is KGHSH and CDR2 is LQKENI. Method: immunoSEQ multiplex PCR; TCRdb's copy keeps in-frame clones and lacks some. The sample carries over 75,000 clones, roughly four fifths recorded once. The time point here: after dendritic cell vaccination, including at tumor progression/relapse. This receptor was obtained from a human donor with glioblastoma. The rearrangement uses TRBV18 and TRBJ2-3; 9 bases are shared with TRBD1. The sequencing used blood, collected after dendritic cell vaccination. The CDR3 is CASSPGDRATGDTQYF. The CDR3 nucleotides read TGTGCCAGCTCACCTGGGGACAGGGCAACAGGAGATACGCAGTATTTT. The full variable domain, completed using reference TRBV18 and TRBJ2-3, is NAGVMQNPRHLVRRRGQEARLRCSPMKGHSHVYWYRQLPEEGLKFMVYLQKENIIDESGMPKERFSAEFPKEGPSILRIQQVVRGDSAAYFCASSPGDRATGDTQYFGPGTRLTVL.